This T cell receptor beta chain was identified in a study of T-cell memory formation after mild COVID-19. About the study: The TCR clusters were mostly specific to one donor.

Findings and caveats of the study: While clones contracting from day 15 to 85 were balanced between CD4 and CD8, later expanders leaned CD4+.

MiXCR was run by TCRdb on the 5' RACE reads, yielding one entry per CDR3 protein. The sample holds 400,000 to 500,000 distinct CDR3 sequences, about 20% seen once. This clonotype showed up many times. Its matching antigen is unknown. The specimen sequenced was PBMCs or a T cell subset sorted from them (not recorded which). The source of this sequence is an adult woman who had mild COVID-19 (a few samples of this study predate the infection). Cell type and time point are not known.

The DNA of the CDR3 is TGTGCCAGCAGTGCCGTTTGGACTAGCGGACTGCCGGACGAGCAGTACTTC. It translates to CASSAVWTSGLPDEQYF. The chain combines TRBV12-3 or TRBV12-4 with TRBJ2-7; 10 positions agree with TRBD2. The CDR3 totals 17 residues. Trimming at V came to 5 bases and at J to 5 bases, leaving 15 bases not matched to a gene.